This TCR beta chain was sequenced during a study of cytomegalovirus exposure and HLA in healthy donors (dated by TCRdb to about 2017). For the study in its entirety: An earlier analysis of approximately 600 of the donors reported more than 250 Gb of sequence data and roughly 100 million unique TCR beta sequences from about 180 million T cells. An early release covering roughly 580 HLA-typed donors comprised roughly 300 gigabases of sequencing data and tens of millions of unique TCR sequences. Of the 300 to 450 genotyped donors, 65% to 90% were placed in the genetic ancestry cluster associated with self-reported Caucasian donors. The study was designed to test whether signatures of past pathogen exposure could be identified by cataloging public T cell receptors. The study used immunosequencing to profile the T cell repertoires of several hundred subjects and linked those repertoires to cytomegalovirus serostatus. Besides the first cohort of more than 650 subjects, a separate validation cohort made up of 120 different subjects was used. High-throughput TCR immunosequencing, statistical association of individual TCRs with disease status, and machine learning were combined to predict cytomegalovirus infection status. To study patterns of TCR occurrence, a later analysis re-analyzed previously published TCR beta repertoires from around 700 donors and added high-resolution HLA genotyping. The later analysis used no new phenotypic data to find candidate immune exposures, relying instead on TCR beta sequences and their occurrence across donors. An earlier analysis of several hundred of the donors applied high-throughput TCR beta sequencing to assess whether each TCR beta V gene segment acted as functional or pseudogenic. Alongside the repertoire data, information on donor age, sex, ethnicity and CMV serostatus was compiled. In a later genetic analysis, genome-wide SNP genotypes for about three fifths of the roughly 670 donors were used, and that subset was treated as a discovery cohort. Every repertoire in the discovery cohort had been generated on one and the same sequencing platform. HLA typing covered class I and class II loci at four-digit resolution. The number of donors typed differed by locus, with about 629-630 for A, B, C, DRB1 and DQB1, about 500 for DQA1, 600 to 610 for DPA1, and about 450 for DPB1. About five DR-DQ haplotypes were treated as single units for association and clustering because of strong linkage in the cohort. Among 300 to 500 genotyped donors of the cohort, an average of roughly 230,000 unique TCR beta nucleotide sequences was sequenced per donor, of which roughly 18% were non-productive.

As for this clone: Its antigen remains unidentified. No much larger clonotype is one base removed from it; base qualities were not supplied.

What the authors observed across the whole study: Several of the top co-occurrence clusters appeared to be linked to parvovirus B19, influenza, CMV and Epstein-Barr virus, according to a later analysis. Most CMV-associated TCR beta chains appeared to be HLA-restricted in a later analysis, and the HLA associations seemed to be driven largely by CMV exposure. Three of the identified cytomegalovirus-associated TCR beta chains were confirmed in vitro to be specific for cytomegalovirus antigens. Over 15 rarely observed V segments, including chromosome 9 orphons, were excluded from the earlier analysis of a few hundred of the donors because counts were too low. Some IMGT-functional V segments, including TRBV6-2 and TRBV6-3, could not be told apart with the 87-base-pair reads, so those segments were excluded. Correlated functional status among segregating V segments might be attributable to linkage disequilibrium, but an unknown experimental factor could not be ruled out. A later analysis found that TCR association rates varied across HLA loci, with DRB1 alleles showing the most associated TCRs and HLA-C alleles the fewest. The authors suggested that the approach could potentially be generalized to other disease states and immunological phenotypes. In this cohort, only TCR beta chains were sequenced, and detectable features were limited by the absence of alpha or paired-chain data. A later genetic analysis associated a missense DCLRE1C variant with V-gene and J-gene trimming of TCR beta chains, and an independent cohort replicated the association. A further reported finding was that TCR beta sequences accurately predicted the HLA-A and HLA-B alleles for most subjects in the first cohort. Roughly uniform sequencing depth across donors was assumed in presence/absence analyses, although this assumption may not hold. Specific HLA alleles were associated with over 15,000 TCR beta sequences at a false discovery rate of 0.05 in a later analysis. In an earlier analysis of around 600 of the donors, most TCR beta V segments were observed in productive rearrangements about 90% or about 30% of the time, broadly matching IMGT annotations. A later genetic analysis reported fewer N-insertions in productive TCRs among donors in an Asian-associated ancestry cluster than the approximately 670-donor mean. The sequencing pipeline was judged likely to have produced a cluster of highly shared sequence variants as a technical artifact. Because some donors lacked HLA typing at each locus, the association tests relied only on the typed subset. Most TCR sequences were observed very rarely across donors, whereas some public TCRs were present in many individuals. Compared with equally common non-associated chains, HLA-associated TCR beta chains in a later analysis were more clonally expanded and had lower generation probabilities. For the cohort, immune exposure information was limited to CMV serostatus. The study listed over 150 TCR beta chains as associated with cytomegalovirus. The classifier was reported to diagnose cytomegalovirus status with high specificity and sensitivity in both the original cohort and the validation cohort. When HLA alleles, especially DR and DQ, strongly co-occurred, TCR associations were difficult to assign to individual alleles.

The V and J ends are trimmed by 5 bases and 0 bases, leaving 9 bases between them. From the cysteine through the phenylalanine, the CDR3 covers 14 amino acids. Just CDR3 DNA is preserved here, 42 bases in frame from base 1. The germline V gene (reference sequence) gives CDR1 as MNHEY and CDR2 as SMNVEV. The cohort consisted of hundreds of healthy bone marrow donors. At the time of sampling, all cohort members were nominally healthy, though unrecorded immune exposures were likely present. The donor was CMV seropositive and belonged to the group of about 290 seropositive cohort members. Each donor provided a peripheral blood sample, and peripheral blood mononuclear cells were used for TCR beta sequencing. Genomic DNA was extracted from the blood cell samples with the Qiagen DNeasy Blood Extraction Kit. Libraries were built with the immunoSEQ multiplex PCR assay. For the multiplex PCR, a mixture combining 60 forward primers for TCR Vbeta segments and 13 reverse primers for TCR Jbeta segments was used. The CDR3 region of rearranged TCR beta genes was amplified from genomic DNA with a multiplex PCR assay. The Illumina HiSeq System was used to sequence the amplified TCR beta libraries as 87-base-pair reads. Regarding the original processing steps: A later analysis tallied 80 million to 95 million unique TCR beta chains across the 666 repertoires, and some 12 million of those chains were shared by two or more donors. A nearest-neighbor algorithm error-corrected the raw reads and collapsed the reads into unique sequences, merging closely related sequences to remove PCR and sequencing errors. Alignment of CDR3 sequences to IMGT reference sequences was used to assign V, D and J gene segments. For a sequence to be retained, at least a six-nucleotide match to both a V gene segment and a J gene segment was required. Rearrangements were classified as productive when the CDR3 lacked stop codons and remained in frame with V and J, and all other rearrangements were classified as non-productive. Following IMGT convention, CDR3 was defined as the stretch from the second conserved V-encoded cysteine up to the conserved J-encoded phenylalanine. The earlier analysis of more than 450 of the donors excluded sequences that lacked an unambiguous match to a single V gene segment. An earlier analysis of fewer than 750 of the donors called V segments functional above 56.7% productive rearrangements and segregating when the between-donor standard deviation exceeded 5%. A statistical classification framework was developed to diagnose cytomegalovirus status using the catalog of TCR beta chain sequences. V and J gene assignment, in a later analysis, came from comparing TCR nucleotide sequences with IMGT/GENE-DB human TR gene sequences. Using the TCRdist pipeline, a later analysis assigned CDR3 sequences along with most-parsimonious VDJ recombination scenarios. In a later analysis, each TCR beta chain was defined by its CDR3 amino acid sequence together with its V-gene family, and reads lacking a unique V-gene family were excluded. In a later analysis, 450 to 600 highly shared, low-generation-probability nucleotide sequences were removed to address suspected cross-contamination and a sequencing artifact. In a later analysis, a clonal expansion index for each public chain was calculated from normalized within-repertoire ranks of inferred template counts. A later analysis computed generation probabilities with a VDJ recombination model fitted to out-of-frame rearrangements, and checked the results against IGoR. In a later analysis, TCR-TCR, TCR-HLA and TCR-CMV co-occurrence was scored with hypergeometric tests, and a repertoire-size bias correction was applied to TCR pairs. False discovery rates were estimated in a later analysis by permuting HLA or CMV assignments 20 times. A later analysis grouped co-occurring TCRs with DBSCAN, adding TCRdist sequence similarity when clustering within HLA-allele-positive subsets. Repertoires with fewer than 30,000 or more than 120,000 public chains, plus five repertoires with anomalous nucleotide sharing, were excluded from co-occurrence clustering. The source is immuneACCESS, and TCRdb retained only in-frame sequences with V and J called. Part of the clones is not carried over; for the studies checked, unresolved V genes explain less than half of this, and the remainder is unexplained. The D gene and trimming were derived from the DNA, and the V and J assignments and clone size from that table. Within this sample are around 150,000 clones, with 82% of them counted one time only. The ten top clones hold about 11% of the sample.

The chain joins TRBV27 to TRBJ2-3; the D gene is perhaps TRBD2, from 6 matching bases. Material for sequencing was PBMCs. The source is a man between 50 and 59 years old in good health and CMV-seropositive. The sequence in DNA is TGTGCCAGCAGTGTAGCGGAAAGCACAGATACGCAGTATTTT. Translation gives CASSVAESTDTQYF.